These T cell receptor beta chains were read from a single sample in a study of T cell repertoires in cytomegalovirus infection. One entry per CDR3 protein, called by TCRdb with MiXCR from the reads. The sample consists of a few hundred thousand distinct CDR3 sequences, approximately 10% of them appearing once. The sample was PBMCs. These receptors were collected from a human donor in good health (CMV status not recorded). Some clones in this sample may be carry-over from other donors' samples. Both conserved end residues are part of each CDR3. D genes are given only for firm matches. Clone size, where shown, is once, few, many, or a class for clones that have expanded.

. | TRBJ1-1 | . | TRBV28 | CASKWVPNTEAFF | TGTGCCAGCAAGTGGGTACCGAACACTGAAGCTTTCTTT
. | TRBJ1-5 | . | TRBV20-1 | CSAREGSGAPQHF | TGCAGTGCTAGAGAGGGTTCAGGGGCGCCCCAGCATTTT
few | TRBJ1-4 | TRBD1 | TRBV7-2 | CASSPRQGTNEKLFF | TGTGCCAGCAGCCCTCGACAGGGAACTAATGAAAAACTGTTTTTT
. | TRBJ2-7 | . | TRBV28 | CATTTGFPPYEQYF | TGTGCCACCACTACAGGGTTTCCTCCCTACGAGCAGTACTTC
. | TRBJ1-1 | TRBD1 | TRBV28 | CASSQQTGGNTEAFF | TGTGCCAGCAGTCAACAGACAGGGGGGAACACTGAAGCTTTCTTT
. | TRBJ1-5 | TRBD1 | TRBV6-2/TRBV6-3 | CASSYLPGQGMENQPQHF | TGTGCCAGCAGTTACCTCCCGGGACAGGGAATGGAAAATCAGCCCCAGCATTTT
many | TRBJ1-1 | . | TRBV29-1 | CSVHGDWDTEAFF | TGCAGCGTGCACGGGGATTGGGACACTGAAGCTTTCTTT
many | TRBJ2-1 | . | TRBV7-2 | CASSLVRGRGNEQFF | TGTGCCAGCAGCTTAGTCAGGGGCAGGGGCAATGAGCAGTTCTTC
. | TRBJ1-5 | . | TRBV12-3/TRBV12-4 | CASRYGGQYSNQPQHF | TGTGCCAGCAGGTACGGGGGGCAGTATAGCAATCAGCCCCAGCATTTT
many | TRBJ2-1 | . | TRBV7-2 | CASSPTGPLNNEQFF | TGTGCCAGCAGCCCGACAGGCCCTCTGAACAATGAGCAGTTCTTC
many | TRBJ1-6 | . | TRBV11-1 | CASSASGPYSPLHF | TGTGCCAGCAGCGCGTCCGGACCTTACTCACCCCTCCACTTT
few | TRBJ2-5 | TRBD2 | TRBV28 | CASRLAGGEETQYF | TGTGCCAGCAGGCTAGCGGGAGGGGAAGAGACCCAGTACTTC
many | TRBJ2-3 | TRBD2 | TRBV7-2 | CASSSTKLAGGPRDTQYF | TGTGCCAGCAGCTCCACAAAACTAGCGGGGGGGCCTAGAGATACGCAGTATTTT
. | TRBJ2-1 | . | TRBV2 | CGSSLQHRSEEQFF | TGTGGCAGCAGTCTTCAGCACAGATCGGAGGAGCAGTTCTTC
. | TRBJ1-1 | . | TRBV23-1 | CASRATGAEAFF | TGCGCCAGCAGGGCCACCGGGGCTGAAGCTTTCTTT
many | TRBJ1-5 | . | TRBV19 | CASSIDPGGRINQPQHF | TGTGCCAGTAGTATAGATCCCGGAGGGCGGATCAATCAGCCCCAGCATTTT
few | TRBJ1-1 | . | TRBV24-1 | CATSPGGGNTEAFF | TGTGCCACCAGTCCCGGGGGGGGGAACACTGAAGCTTTCTTT
few | TRBJ2-5 | TRBD2 | TRBV5-5 | CASSLALAFQETQYF | TGTGCCAGCAGCTTAGCACTAGCGTTTCAAGAGACCCAGTACTTC
many | TRBJ2-2 | . | TRBV7-6 | CASSLARGIANTGELFF | TGTGCCAGCAGCTTAGCCCGGGGCATCGCGAACACCGGGGAGCTGTTTTTT
many | TRBJ2-7 | . | TRBV28 | CASSLSVPGEQYF | TGTGCCAGCAGTTTATCGGTACCGGGCGAGCAGTACTTC
. | TRBJ2-3 | . | TRBV12-3/TRBV12-4 | CASSLREGGNTQYF | TGTGCCAGCAGTTTAAGAGAAGGTGGAAATACGCAGTATTTT
many | TRBJ1-5 | . | TRBV7-2 | CASSLGQGSNQPQHF | TGTGCCAGCAGCTTAGGGCAGGGCAGCAATCAGCCCCAGCATTTT
medium-sized | TRBJ2-5 | . | TRBV7-2 | CASSLPGPQETQYF | TGTGCCAGCAGCTTACCGGGCCCTCAAGAGACCCAGTACTTC
. | TRBJ2-5 | . | TRBV5-1 | CASKLAVEETQYF | TGCGCCAGCAAACTAGCCGTGGAGGAGACCCAGTACTTC
few | TRBJ1-5 | TRBD1 | TRBV7-2 | CASSRDRGLQPQHF | TGTGCCAGCAGCAGGGACAGGGGGCTTCAGCCCCAGCATTTT
many | TRBJ2-7 | TRBD1 | TRBV6-5 | CASRRDREAYEQYF | TGTGCCAGCAGGAGGGACAGGGAAGCGTACGAGCAGTACTTC
many | TRBJ1-4 | . | TRBV7-9 | CASSLGQREKLFF | TGTGCCAGCAGCTTGGGACAACGTGAAAAACTGTTTTTT
. | TRBJ2-3 | . | TRBV6-6 | CASSYAGGTDTQYF | TGTGCCAGCAGTTACGCAGGGGGCACAGATACGCAGTATTTT
. | TRBJ2-7 | . | TRBV12-3/TRBV12-4 | CASSLWGRKGEQYF | TGTGCCAGCAGTTTATGGGGACGGAAGGGCGAGCAGTACTTC
many | TRBJ2-7 | TRBD1 | TRBV2 | CASSERDRTYEQYF | TGTGCCAGCAGTGAACGGGACAGAACCTACGAGCAGTACTTC
many | TRBJ2-3 | TRBD2 | TRBV6-1 | CATNLRASGEWDTQYF | TGTGCCACCAATCTGAGGGCTAGCGGGGAATGGGATACGCAGTATTTT
. | TRBJ2-7 | . | TRBV9 | CASSVGQITPEQYF | TGTGCCAGCAGCGTAGGACAGATTACGCCCGAGCAGTACTTC
few | TRBJ2-5 | . | TRBV5-4 | CASSLDEETQYF | TGTGCCAGCAGCTTGGACGAAGAGACCCAGTACTTC
few | TRBJ1-2 | . | TRBV29-1 | CSVSGRVGADGYTF | TGCAGCGTTTCAGGGCGAGTCGGCGCGGATGGCTACACCTTC
. | TRBJ1-2 | . | TRBV11-2 | CASSLSGIRGYTF | TGTGCCAGCAGCTTATCAGGGATACGTGGCTACACCTTC
. | TRBJ1-5 | . | TRBV6-4 | CASSDSPNQPQHF | TGTGCCAGCAGTGACTCTCCCAATCAGCCCCAGCATTTT
many | TRBJ2-2 | TRBD1 | TRBV7-2 | CASRIGTAATGELFF | TGTGCCAGCAGAATCGGGACAGCAGCCACCGGGGAGCTGTTTTTT
. | TRBJ2-2 | TRBD2 | TRBV7-2 | CASGPQPGLLSTGELFF | TGTGCCAGCGGCCCCCAGCCGGGACTACTCTCAACCGGGGAGCTGTTTTTT
many | TRBJ2-3 | . | TRBV7-2 | CASSAGGRRLVDTQYF | TGTGCCAGCAGCGCAGGGGGGCGGCGGTTAGTAGATACGCAGTATTTT
many | TRBJ2-3 | TRBD2 | TRBV28 | CASSQYPGLAGALTDTQYF | TGTGCCAGCAGTCAATATCCGGGACTAGCGGGGGCCCTTACAGATACGCAGTATTTT
many | TRBJ2-7 | TRBD1 | TRBV24-1 | CATSAGQGADEQYF | TGTGCCACCAGTGCAGGACAGGGGGCGGACGAGCAGTACTTC
. | TRBJ1-1 | . | TRBV7-9 | CASSLERTEAFF | TGTGCCAGCAGCTTAGAGCGTACTGAAGCTTTCTTT
many | TRBJ1-1 | . | TRBV6-2/TRBV6-3 | CASSYGAVAFF | TGTGCCAGCAGTTACGGGGCTGTTGCTTTCTTT
. | TRBJ1-6 | . | TRBV5-5 | CASSPAGAKPLHF | TGTGCCAGCAGCCCCGCGGGGGCGAAGCCCCTCCACTTT
many | TRBJ2-3 | TRBD2 | TRBV7-8 | CASSLVGLAGVIDTQYF | TGTGCCAGCAGCTTAGTGGGACTAGCGGGAGTCATAGATACGCAGTATTTT
many | TRBJ2-7 | TRBD2 | TRBV5-1 | CASSLALAGDEQYF | TGCGCCAGCAGCTTGGCATTAGCGGGAGACGAGCAGTACTTC
many | TRBJ1-5 | . | TRBV12-3/TRBV12-4 | CASSSGGSINQPQHF | TGTGCCAGCAGTAGCGGAGGGAGCATCAATCAGCCCCAGCATTTT
few | TRBJ2-5 | . | TRBV12-3/TRBV12-4 | CASSSRAGSETQYF | TGTGCCAGCAGCTCCAGGGCCGGAAGTGAGACCCAGTACTTC
. | TRBJ1-1 | . | TRBV18 | CASSPGEGQAFF | TGTGCCAGCTCACCGGGAGAGGGCCAAGCTTTCTTT
once | TRBJ1-5 | . | TRBV28 | CASSPLAGPGNQPQHF | TGTGCCAGCAGCCCACTGGCAGGTCCGGGCAATCAGCCCCAGCATTTT
. | TRBJ2-2 | . | TRBV4-3 | CASSQGDSNTGELFF | TGCGCCAGCAGCCAGGGAGATTCGAACACCGGGGAGCTGTTTTTT
. | TRBJ2-7 | . | TRBV28 | CASSPSAGSHEQYF | TGTGCCAGCAGCCCTAGTGCGGGTTCGCACGAGCAGTACTTC
. | TRBJ2-7 | . | TRBV7-6 | CASSKTRGDEQYF | TGTGCCAGCAGCAAGACCCGAGGGGACGAGCAGTACTTC